The clone carrying this T cell receptor (beta chain) was detected only a few times. The entry originates in a study of blood T cell repertoires in COVID-19. The CDR3 spans 13 residues. In germline, CDR1 is SEHNR, CDR2 FQNEAQ (reference sequence). Trimming removed 4 bases at V and 7 bases at J, with 13 bases between. The assay was immunoSEQ multiplex PCR, and TCRdb's table has in-frame clones only and misses some. The sample records 200,000 to 300,000 clones, 80% to 90% being singletons. Specimen: peripheral blood. The V and J genes are TRBV7-9 and TRBJ1-1; unclear D gene. The clonotype originates from a woman between 45 and 65 years old with acute or convalescent COVID-19. This CDR3 is CASSSTRTYEAFF. For the CDR3, the DNA is TGTGCCAGCAGCTCCACCCGGACTTATGAAGCTTTCTTT.